The 5 T cell receptor beta chains below were found in one sample sequenced in a study of PD-1 blockade in mismatch repair-deficient tumors. Sequenced by immunoSEQ multiplex PCR; TCRdb stores in-frame clones only, minus some. Of around 110,000 clones listed, approximately 80% are singletons. The sample consisted of peripheral blood, taken just over 59 weeks after starting pembrolizumab. All receptors derive from an adult with mismatch repair-deficient cancer.

The chain links TRBV6-1 to TRBJ1-1, with 7 bases fitting TRBD1. Per the germline V gene, CDR1 is MNHNS and CDR2 is SASEGT. The CDR3 has 17 residues. V lost 3 bases and J lost 7; bases outside the gene matches: 17. The CDR3 is CASSDAAWVNRDSEAFF. The CDR3 DNA follows: TGTGCCAGCAGTGATGCCGCCTGGGTCAACCGGGACAGTGAAGCTTTCTTT.

This chain links TRBV23-1 with TRBJ1-2, with D perhaps matching TRBD1 (5 bases). TRBV23-1 has ORF status, its function being uncertain. The ends were cut back, 0 bases at V and 7 bases at J, with 18 bases in the middle. The CDR3 contains 16 residues. CDR3 loop: CASSQSIRTRRCGYTF. The CDR3 DNA is TGCGCCAGCAGTCAATCTATACGGACACGGAGGTGTGGCTACACCTTC.

The gene calls are TRBV4-3 and TRBJ2-1; D is possibly TRBD2 (5 bases). Between the trimmed V and J ends, which lost 1 base and 10 bases, there was a span of 23 bases. The CDR3 extends over 17 amino acids. The germline V gene encodes CDR1 LGHNA and CDR2 YSLEER. The DNA of the CDR3 is TGCGCCAGCAGCCAAGCAAGTCGCCCGAGCTTTAGAGGGGAGCAGTTCTTC. It encodes CASSQASRPSFRGEQFF.

V usage is TRBV18 and J usage is TRBJ2-1, with D perhaps TRBD1 (6 bases). The germline CDR1 and CDR2 sequences are KGHSH and LQKENI. The CDR3 has 15 amino acids. Trimming took off 4 bases at V and 0 bases at J, with 10 bases between the two ends. The CDR3 sequence is CASSRQESSYNEQFF. CDR3 in DNA: TGTGCCAGCTCACGACAGGAGAGCTCCTACAATGAGCAGTTCTTC.

This clone was detected only once. The V gene is TRBV11-2, the J gene TRBJ2-7; D perhaps matches TRBD2 (6 bases). V gave up 3 bases and J gave up 6 bases, with 12 bases separating them. Germline V gene data show CDR1 as SGHAT and CDR2 as FQNNGV. This CDR3 spans 13 amino acids. Here the CDR3 DNA reads TGTGCCAGCAGCTTCAGGGAGGTTCGCGAGCAGTACTTC. It yields the protein CASSFREVREQYF.